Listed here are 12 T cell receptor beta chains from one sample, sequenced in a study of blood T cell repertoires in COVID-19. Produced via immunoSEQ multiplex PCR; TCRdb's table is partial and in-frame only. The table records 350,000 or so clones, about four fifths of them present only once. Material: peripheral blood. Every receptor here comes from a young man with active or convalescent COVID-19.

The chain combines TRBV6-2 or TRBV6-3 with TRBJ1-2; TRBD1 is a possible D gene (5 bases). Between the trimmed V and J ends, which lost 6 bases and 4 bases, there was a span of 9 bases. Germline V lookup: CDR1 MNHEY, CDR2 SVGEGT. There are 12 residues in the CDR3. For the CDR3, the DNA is TGTGCCAGCAGCCCAGACAGCTATGGCTACACCTTC. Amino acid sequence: CASSPDSYGYTF.

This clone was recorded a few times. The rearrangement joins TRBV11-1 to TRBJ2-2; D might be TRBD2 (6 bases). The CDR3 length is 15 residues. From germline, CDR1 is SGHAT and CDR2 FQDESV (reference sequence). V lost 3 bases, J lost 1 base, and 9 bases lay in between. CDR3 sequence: CASSLNSGNTGELFF. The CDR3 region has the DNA TGTGCCAGCAGCTTGAATAGCGGGAACACCGGGGAGCTGTTTTTT.

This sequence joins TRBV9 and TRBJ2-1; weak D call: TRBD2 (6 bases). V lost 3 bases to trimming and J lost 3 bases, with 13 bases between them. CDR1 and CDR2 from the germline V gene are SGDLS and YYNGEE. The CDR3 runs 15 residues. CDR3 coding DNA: TGTGCCAGCAGCGGGCGGGCTAGCGACTACAATGAGCAGTTCTTC. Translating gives CASSGRASDYNEQFF.

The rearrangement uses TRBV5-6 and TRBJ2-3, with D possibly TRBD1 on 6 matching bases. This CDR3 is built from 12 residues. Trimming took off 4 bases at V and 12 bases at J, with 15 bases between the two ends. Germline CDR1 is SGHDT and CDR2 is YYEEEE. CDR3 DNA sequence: TGTGCCAGCAGCACGTGGGACACCTACCAGTATTTT. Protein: CASSTWDTYQYF.

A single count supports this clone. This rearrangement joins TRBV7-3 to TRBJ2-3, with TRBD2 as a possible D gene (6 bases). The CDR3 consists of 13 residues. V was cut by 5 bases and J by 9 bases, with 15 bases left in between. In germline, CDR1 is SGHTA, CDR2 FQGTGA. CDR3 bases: TGTGCCAGCAGCCCCCCGGGGGTGGGGACGCAGTATTTT. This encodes CASSPPGVGTQYF. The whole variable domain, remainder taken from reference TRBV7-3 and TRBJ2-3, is GAGVSQTPSNKVTEKGKYVELRCDPISGHTALYWYRQSLGQGPEFLIYFQGTGAADDSGLPNDRFFAVRPEGSVSTLKIQRTERGDSAVYLCASSPPGVGTQYFGPGTRLTVL.

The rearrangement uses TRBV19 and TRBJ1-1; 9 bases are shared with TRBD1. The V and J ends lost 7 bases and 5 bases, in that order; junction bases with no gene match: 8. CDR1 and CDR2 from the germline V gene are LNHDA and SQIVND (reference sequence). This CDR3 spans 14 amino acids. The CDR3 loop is CASTATGGSTEAFF. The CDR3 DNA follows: TGTGCCAGTACGGCGACAGGGGGATCGACTGAAGCTTTCTTT.

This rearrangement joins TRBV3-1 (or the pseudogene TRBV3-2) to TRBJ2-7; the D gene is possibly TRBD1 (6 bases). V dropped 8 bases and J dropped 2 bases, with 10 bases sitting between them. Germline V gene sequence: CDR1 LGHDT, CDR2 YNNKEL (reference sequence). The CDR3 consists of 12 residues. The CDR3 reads CASEAGAYEQYF. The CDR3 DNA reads TGTGCCAGCGAGGCAGGGGCCTACGAGCAGTACTTC.

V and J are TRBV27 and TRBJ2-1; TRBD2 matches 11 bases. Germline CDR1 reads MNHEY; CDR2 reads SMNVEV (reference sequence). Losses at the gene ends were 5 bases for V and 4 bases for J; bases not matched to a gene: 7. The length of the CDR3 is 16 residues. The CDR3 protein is CASSTPLAGEYNEQFF. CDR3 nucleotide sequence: TGTGCCAGCAGTACCCCACTAGCGGGAGAATACAATGAGCAGTTCTTC.

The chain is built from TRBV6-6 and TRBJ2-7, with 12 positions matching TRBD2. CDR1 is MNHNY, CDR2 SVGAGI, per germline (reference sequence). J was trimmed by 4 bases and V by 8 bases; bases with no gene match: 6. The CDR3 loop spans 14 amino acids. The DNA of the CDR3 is TGTGCCAGCGGACTAGCGGGGTCCCTTTACGAGCAGTACTTC. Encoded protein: CASGLAGSLYEQYF.

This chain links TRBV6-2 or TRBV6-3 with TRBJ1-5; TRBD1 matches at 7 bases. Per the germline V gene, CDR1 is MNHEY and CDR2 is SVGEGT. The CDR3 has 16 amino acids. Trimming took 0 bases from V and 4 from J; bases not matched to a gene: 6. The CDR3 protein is CASSYSSGGENQPQHF. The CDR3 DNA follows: TGTGCCAGCAGTTACTCGTCAGGGGGTGAAAATCAGCCCCAGCATTTT.

This CDR3 is CASSLVPGGGIYEQFF. The CDR3 region has the DNA TGTGCCAGCAGCTTAGTTCCGGGCGGGGGCATCTATGAGCAGTTCTTC. The chain combines TRBV7-6 with TRBJ2-1, with D tentatively TRBD2 (7 bases). Germline V gene sequence: CDR1 SGHVS, CDR2 FNYEAQ. The CDR3 loop spans 16 amino acids. The V and J ends lost 1 base and 8 bases respectively, with 18 bases between them. The whole variable domain, remainder taken from reference TRBV7-6 and TRBJ2-1, is GAGVSQSPRYKVTKRGQDVALRCDPISGHVSLYWYRQALGQGPEFLTYFNYEAQQDKSGLPNDRFSAERPEGSISTLTIQRTEQRDSAMYRCASSLVPGGGIYEQFFGPGTRLTVL.

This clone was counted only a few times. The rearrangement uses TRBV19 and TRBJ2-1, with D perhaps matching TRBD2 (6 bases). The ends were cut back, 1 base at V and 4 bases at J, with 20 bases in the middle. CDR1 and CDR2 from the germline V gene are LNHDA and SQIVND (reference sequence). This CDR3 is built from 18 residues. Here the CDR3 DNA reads TGTGCCAGTAGTATAGGAGGACCCGGGAGCCGGCTGTACAATGAGCAGTTCTTC. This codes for CASSIGGPGSRLYNEQFF. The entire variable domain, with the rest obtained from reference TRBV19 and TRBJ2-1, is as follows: DGGITQSPKYLFRKEGQNVTLSCEQNLNHDAMYWYRQDPGQGLRLIYYSQIVNDFQKGDIAEGYSVSREKKESFPLTVTSAQKNPTAFYLCASSIGGPGSRLYNEQFFGPGTRLTVL.